The rows below give T cell receptor beta chains drawn from one sample of a study of cytomegalovirus exposure and HLA in healthy donors. Sequenced by immunoSEQ multiplex PCR; TCRdb stores in-frame clones only, minus some. The sample lists approximately 130,000 clones, roughly four fifths occurring once. Sequencing used PBMCs. Receptors were obtained from a woman younger than 30 in good health and CMV-seronegative. The CDR3 runs from the conserved cysteine through the conserved F or W. D genes are given only for firm matches. Not every row has a clone size; where given, it reads once, few, many or a size class.

j_gene: TRBJ2-5
v_gene: TRBV30
abundance: -
d_gene: -
CDR3aa: CACLAIGETQYF
CDR3nt: TGTGCCTGTCTAGCAATTGGGGAGACCCAGTACTTC

j_gene: TRBJ1-1
v_gene: TRBV5-1
abundance: -
d_gene: TRBD1
CDR3aa: CASSLAGQTNTEAFF
CDR3nt: TGCGCCAGCAGCTTGGCGGGACAGACTAACACTGAAGCTTTCTTT

j_gene: TRBJ2-2
v_gene: TRBV4-1
abundance: -
d_gene: TRBD1
CDR3aa: CASSRGRGGQGFTGELFF
CDR3nt: TGCGCCAGCAGCCGGGGGAGAGGGGGACAGGGGTTCACCGGGGAGCTGTTTTTT

j_gene: TRBJ1-6
v_gene: TRBV4-3
abundance: -
d_gene: TRBD1
CDR3aa: CASSHRQGLGSPLHF
CDR3nt: TGCGCCAGCAGCCATAGACAGGGGCTAGGTTCACCCCTCCACTTT

j_gene: TRBJ2-3
v_gene: TRBV6-6
abundance: -
d_gene: -
CDR3aa: CASTKGGNTDTQYF
CDR3nt: TGTGCCAGCACCAAAGGGGGTAACACAGATACGCAGTATTTT

j_gene: TRBJ2-1
v_gene: TRBV5-4
abundance: once
d_gene: TRBD1
CDR3aa: CASNDKTGTGVNEQFF
CDR3nt: TGTGCCAGCAACGACAAGACCGGGACAGGGGTCAATGAGCAGTTCTTC

j_gene: TRBJ2-3
v_gene: TRBV10-3
abundance: -
d_gene: -
CDR3aa: CAINSRGYADTQYF
CDR3nt: TGTGCCATCAATTCTCGAGGATACGCAGATACGCAGTATTTT

j_gene: TRBJ2-1
v_gene: TRBV27
abundance: -
d_gene: TRBD2
CDR3aa: CASSVRLAGSSYNEQFF
CDR3nt: TGTGCCAGCAGTGTGAGACTAGCGGGGAGCTCCTACAATGAGCAGTTCTTC

j_gene: TRBJ2-5
v_gene: TRBV7-6
abundance: -
d_gene: TRBD1
CDR3aa: CASSQDREETQYF
CDR3nt: TGTGCCAGCAGCCAAGACAGGGAAGAGACCCAGTACTTC

j_gene: TRBJ2-2
v_gene: TRBV5-4
abundance: -
d_gene: TRBD2
CDR3aa: CASSPGLAGSTGELFF
CDR3nt: TGTGCCAGCAGCCCCGGACTAGCGGGGAGCACCGGGGAGCTGTTTTTT

j_gene: TRBJ2-2
v_gene: TRBV9
abundance: -
d_gene: -
CDR3aa: CASSARWNTGELFF
CDR3nt: TGTGCCAGCAGTGCGCGGTGGAACACCGGGGAGCTGTTTTTT

j_gene: TRBJ1-2
v_gene: TRBV19
abundance: -
d_gene: TRBD1
CDR3aa: CASSLRGGPYGYTF
CDR3nt: TGTGCCAGTAGTCTCAGAGGGGGCCCCTATGGCTACACCTTC

j_gene: TRBJ2-5
v_gene: TRBV5-1
abundance: -
d_gene: TRBD2
CDR3aa: CASSNGLAQETQYF
CDR3nt: TGCGCCAGCAGTAACGGACTAGCGCAAGAGACCCAGTACTTC

j_gene: TRBJ2-1
v_gene: TRBV11-3
abundance: -
d_gene: TRBD1
CDR3aa: CASSLKGTEYNEQFF
CDR3nt: TGTGCCAGCAGCTTAAAAGGGACAGAGTACAATGAGCAGTTCTTC

j_gene: TRBJ1-2
v_gene: TRBV6-5
abundance: -
d_gene: -
CDR3aa: CASSYSRGSYGYTF
CDR3nt: TGTGCCAGCAGTTACTCAAGGGGTTCCTATGGCTACACCTTC

j_gene: TRBJ1-1
v_gene: TRBV5-6
abundance: -
d_gene: TRBD1
CDR3aa: CASSLLDRDGTEAFF
CDR3nt: TGTGCCAGCAGCTTGCTGGACAGGGACGGGACTGAAGCTTTCTTT

j_gene: TRBJ2-1
v_gene: TRBV19
abundance: -
d_gene: TRBD2
CDR3aa: CASSSPLAGGLNEQFF
CDR3nt: TGTGCCAGTAGTAGCCCGCTAGCGGGGGGGCTCAATGAGCAGTTCTTC

j_gene: TRBJ1-6
v_gene: TRBV13
abundance: -
d_gene: -
CDR3aa: CASSLTSNSPLHF
CDR3nt: TGTGCCAGCAGCCTCACTAGCAATTCACCCCTCCACTTT

j_gene: TRBJ1-1
v_gene: TRBV7-6
abundance: once
d_gene: -
CDR3aa: CASSLGGGSTEAFF
CDR3nt: TGTGCCAGCAGCTTAGGGGGGGGAAGTACTGAAGCTTTCTTT

j_gene: TRBJ2-7
v_gene: TRBV6-5
abundance: few
d_gene: -
CDR3aa: CASSTRLTPAEQYF
CDR3nt: TGTGCCAGCAGTACCCGACTCACCCCGGCCGAGCAGTACTTC

j_gene: TRBJ2-1
v_gene: TRBV29-1
abundance: -
d_gene: -
CDR3aa: CSVAAGRGFF
CDR3nt: TGCAGCGTTGCAGCGGGTCGAGGGTTCTTC

j_gene: TRBJ2-7
v_gene: TRBV19
abundance: few
d_gene: -
CDR3aa: CASSGGPTGTSYEQYF
CDR3nt: TGTGCCAGTAGTGGGGGACCGACCGGGACAAGCTACGAGCAGTACTTC

j_gene: TRBJ2-3
v_gene: TRBV28
abundance: -
d_gene: -
CDR3aa: CASSLLRDTQYF
CDR3nt: TGTGCCAGCAGTTTATTGAGAGATACGCAGTATTTT

j_gene: TRBJ2-7
v_gene: TRBV27
abundance: -
d_gene: -
CDR3aa: CASSSGSEQYF
CDR3nt: TGTGCCAGCAGTTCCGGTTCGGAGCAGTACTTC

j_gene: TRBJ2-1
v_gene: TRBV11-2
abundance: -
d_gene: TRBD2
CDR3aa: CASSPPGGSYNEQFF
CDR3nt: TGTGCCAGCAGCCCGCCGGGGGGCTCCTACAATGAGCAGTTCTTC

j_gene: TRBJ2-1
v_gene: TRBV5-1
abundance: -
d_gene: TRBD2
CDR3aa: CASSLGERGARGEQFF
CDR3nt: TGCGCCAGCAGCTTGGGGGAGCGGGGGGCTCGGGGAGAGCAGTTCTTC

j_gene: TRBJ1-2
v_gene: TRBV7-9
abundance: -
d_gene: TRBD1
CDR3aa: CASSLAGRDRDYGYTF
CDR3nt: TGTGCCAGCAGCTTAGCCGGAAGGGACAGGGATTATGGCTACACCTTC

j_gene: TRBJ1-2
v_gene: TRBV5-6
abundance: -
d_gene: -
CDR3aa: CASSWGGFSGGYTF
CDR3nt: TGTGCCAGCAGCTGGGGAGGGTTTTCAGGGGGCTACACCTTC

j_gene: TRBJ1-1
v_gene: TRBV5-1
abundance: few
d_gene: -
CDR3aa: CASSPVPLSQNTEAFF
CDR3nt: TGCGCCAGCAGCCCTGTACCTCTGAGTCAGAACACTGAAGCTTTCTTT

j_gene: TRBJ2-7
v_gene: TRBV19
abundance: -
d_gene: TRBD2
CDR3aa: CASSIIPGLAEGAYEQYF
CDR3nt: TGTGCCAGTAGCATCATACCGGGACTAGCGGAGGGAGCCTACGAGCAGTACTTC

j_gene: TRBJ2-2
v_gene: TRBV11-3
abundance: -
d_gene: TRBD2
CDR3aa: CASSHRRGARTGELFF
CDR3nt: TGTGCCAGCAGCCATAGGCGGGGGGCTCGAACCGGGGAGCTGTTTTTT

j_gene: TRBJ2-7
v_gene: TRBV27
abundance: -
d_gene: TRBD1
CDR3aa: CASRNSGTAATPKYF
CDR3nt: TGTGCCAGCAGGAACTCCGGGACAGCGGCGACCCCGAAGTACTTC

j_gene: TRBJ1-1
v_gene: TRBV30
abundance: -
d_gene: TRBD1
CDR3aa: CAWAGQSDTEAFF
CDR3nt: TGTGCCTGGGCGGGACAGTCGGACACTGAAGCTTTCTTT

j_gene: TRBJ2-5
v_gene: TRBV2
abundance: -
d_gene: -
CDR3aa: CASSERRGTQYF
CDR3nt: TGTGCCAGCAGTGAAAGGCGGGGCACCCAGTACTTC

j_gene: TRBJ1-2
v_gene: TRBV7-9
abundance: -
d_gene: TRBD1
CDR3aa: CSSSNWGQGVYGYTF
CDR3nt: TGTTCCAGCAGTAATTGGGGACAGGGTGTTTACGGCTACACCTTC

j_gene: TRBJ2-3
v_gene: TRBV7-9
abundance: -
d_gene: -
CDR3aa: CASSITSSGPQDTQYF
CDR3nt: TGTGCCAGCAGTATTACAAGCAGCGGGCCTCAAGATACGCAGTATTTT

j_gene: TRBJ2-7
v_gene: TRBV5-5
abundance: -
d_gene: TRBD1
CDR3aa: CASSWDRDGKQYF
CDR3nt: TGTGCCAGCAGCTGGGACAGGGATGGGAAGCAGTACTTC

j_gene: TRBJ1-1
v_gene: TRBV18
abundance: -
d_gene: -
CDR3aa: CASSPFPEVMNTEAFF
CDR3nt: TGTGCCAGCTCACCATTTCCGGAGGTTATGAACACTGAAGCTTTCTTT

j_gene: TRBJ2-7
v_gene: TRBV19
abundance: -
d_gene: TRBD2
CDR3aa: CASSIGAGGSEQYF
CDR3nt: TGTGCCAGTAGTATAGGAGCGGGGGGCTCCGAGCAGTACTTC

j_gene: TRBJ1-2
v_gene: TRBV5-4
abundance: -
d_gene: -
CDR3aa: CASSFRGSNYGYTF
CDR3nt: TGTGCCAGCAGCTTCCGGGGGTCTAACTATGGCTACACCTTC

j_gene: TRBJ2-3
v_gene: TRBV7-9
abundance: -
d_gene: -
CDR3aa: CASSPPHRAVSTDTQYF
CDR3nt: TGTGCCAGCAGCCCCCCCCATCGAGCGGTGAGCACAGATACGCAGTATTTT

j_gene: TRBJ2-2
v_gene: TRBV7-2
abundance: -
d_gene: TRBD1
CDR3aa: CASSFDRAGELFF
CDR3nt: TGTGCCAGCAGCTTTGACAGGGCCGGGGAGCTGTTTTTT

j_gene: TRBJ1-1
v_gene: TRBV11-3
abundance: -
d_gene: TRBD1
CDR3aa: CASSRDRVSEAFF
CDR3nt: TGTGCCAGCAGCCGAGACAGGGTGTCTGAAGCTTTCTTT

j_gene: TRBJ1-3
v_gene: TRBV7-9
abundance: -
d_gene: -
CDR3aa: CASTPPRQIGSGNTIYF
CDR3nt: TGTGCCAGCACCCCCCCCAGGCAGATCGGCTCTGGAAACACCATATATTTT

j_gene: TRBJ1-2
v_gene: TRBV2
abundance: -
d_gene: -
CDR3aa: CASSALQSYGYTF
CDR3nt: TGTGCCAGCAGTGCCTTACAGAGTTATGGCTACACCTTC

j_gene: TRBJ2-5
v_gene: TRBV18
abundance: -
d_gene: -
CDR3aa: CASSPGVGVTETQYF
CDR3nt: TGTGCCAGCTCACCAGGCGTCGGGGTGACGGAGACCCAGTACTTC

j_gene: TRBJ1-2
v_gene: TRBV29-1
abundance: -
d_gene: -
CDR3aa: CSVDRGNYGYTF
CDR3nt: TGCAGCGTTGACAGGGGTAACTATGGCTACACCTTC

j_gene: TRBJ1-5
v_gene: TRBV2
abundance: -
d_gene: -
CDR3aa: CATVQGVGQPQHF
CDR3nt: TGTGCCACCGTACAGGGAGTAGGGCAGCCCCAGCATTTT

j_gene: TRBJ1-5
v_gene: TRBV12-5
abundance: -
d_gene: TRBD1
CDR3aa: CASGGPWTGANQPQHF
CDR3nt: TGTGCTAGTGGTGGCCCTTGGACAGGGGCCAATCAGCCCCAGCATTTT

j_gene: TRBJ1-4
v_gene: TRBV4-1
abundance: -
d_gene: TRBD1
CDR3aa: CASRSGTATNEKLFF
CDR3nt: TGCGCCAGCAGATCGGGGACAGCAACTAATGAAAAACTGTTTTTT

j_gene: TRBJ2-6
v_gene: TRBV6-6
abundance: -
d_gene: -
CDR3aa: CASSPSWANVLTF
CDR3nt: TGTGCCAGCAGTCCGTCTTGGGCCAACGTCCTGACTTTC

j_gene: TRBJ1-5
v_gene: TRBV7-2
abundance: -
d_gene: TRBD1
CDR3aa: CASSATGGYSNQPQHF
CDR3nt: TGTGCCAGCAGCGCCACAGGGGGCTACAGCAATCAGCCCCAGCATTTT

j_gene: TRBJ2-7
v_gene: TRBV15
abundance: once
d_gene: TRBD1
CDR3aa: CATSTSQGSRDRPYEQYF
CDR3nt: TGTGCCACCAGCACCTCCCAGGGGAGCCGGGACAGGCCCTACGAGCAGTACTTC

j_gene: TRBJ2-3
v_gene: TRBV6-5
abundance: -
d_gene: -
CDR3aa: CASSYSSVETQYF
CDR3nt: TGTGCCAGCAGTTACTCCAGCGTGGAGACGCAGTATTTT

j_gene: TRBJ1-2
v_gene: TRBV27
abundance: -
d_gene: TRBD1
CDR3aa: CASSPPGGNYGYTF
CDR3nt: TGTGCCAGCAGTCCCCCAGGGGGTAATTATGGCTACACCTTC

j_gene: TRBJ1-3
v_gene: TRBV2
abundance: -
d_gene: -
CDR3aa: CARLLQVASGNTIYF
CDR3nt: TGTGCCAGACTTCTACAGGTAGCCTCTGGAAACACCATATATTTT

j_gene: TRBJ2-2
v_gene: TRBV4-1
abundance: -
d_gene: TRBD1
CDR3aa: CASSSEGAGNTGELFF
CDR3nt: TGCGCCAGCAGCAGCGAGGGGGCAGGGAACACCGGGGAGCTGTTTTTT

j_gene: TRBJ2-5
v_gene: TRBV2
abundance: -
d_gene: -
CDR3aa: CAAGGRGETQYF
CDR3nt: TGTGCCGCAGGCGGACGAGGGGAGACCCAGTACTTC

j_gene: TRBJ1-1
v_gene: TRBV19
abundance: -
d_gene: -
CDR3aa: CASSIPGFTEAFF
CDR3nt: TGTGCCAGTAGTATACCGGGTTTCACTGAAGCTTTCTTT